There are many counts of the clone carrying this T cell receptor beta chain. The target antigen is unknown. The study reverse transcribed the entire isolated RNA, so it sequenced expressed TCRB transcripts. Profiling relied on immunoSEQ multiplex PCR, and the TCRdb table lists in-frame clones only, not all of them. The sample lists about 150,000 clones, around a tenth occurring once. The data derive from a study of beta chain features in type 1 diabetes. Study-level findings and limits: Naive, central memory and regulatory TCRB repertoires appeared more similar among patients than healthy donors.

The CDR3 spans 13 residues. CDR1 and CDR2 (germline): GTSNPN, SVGIG (reference sequence). Trimming pared 5 bases from V and 6 bases from J, leaving 11 bases between. The chain carries TRBV30 and TRBJ1-6; the D gene is possibly TRBD1 (6 bases). Sample: central memory CD4+ T cells from blood. The TCR comes from a man between 18 and 29 years old in good health. CDR3 DNA sequence: TGTGCCTGGGAGGGGACAAGTAATTCACCCCTCCACTTT. It is translated as CAWEGTSNSPLHF.